The clone carrying this TCR beta chain occurred once. CDR3 length: 17 residues. CDR1 and CDR2 (germline): LGHDT, YNNKEL (reference sequence). The V and J ends lost 1 base and 1 base, in that order; junction bases with no gene match: 5. Here immunoSEQ multiplex PCR was the method, and the copy in TCRdb shows in-frame clones only, minus some. Counted here are some 160,000 clones, more than 70% occurring once; the ten biggest clones make up roughly a fifth. The data were obtained in a study of blood T cell repertoires in COVID-19. About the research overall: Sites in the United States, Italy and Spain provided acute and convalescent COVID-19 samples.

The sequence was obtained from a woman in her seventies who had recovered from COVID-19. What was sequenced was peripheral blood. The genes are TRBV3-1 (or the pseudogene TRBV3-2) and TRBJ2-3, with 10 positions matching TRBD1. The DNA of the CDR3 is TGTGCCAGCAGCCAAGTTACCGGGACAGGGGGCACAGATACGCAGTATTTT. Amino acids: CASSQVTGTGGTDTQYF.